These 20 T cell receptor beta chains originate from one sample sequenced in a study of CD8 T cells in Susac syndrome. Reverse transcription of 0.5 to 1 ug RNA used random hexamers. Each CDR3 protein is one row after TCRdb ran MiXCR on the immunoSEQ multiplex PCR reads. This table holds around 300,000 distinct CDR3 sequences, 89% found once. The sample taken for sequencing was CD8+ T cells from PBMCs. These receptors came from a human donor with multiple sclerosis.

The V and J genes are TRBV6-6 and TRBJ2-2; possibly TRBD1 for D (6 bases). Germline V gives CDR1 MNHNY, CDR2 SVGAGI (reference sequence). V was pared by 3 bases and J by 5 bases, with 7 bases between. This CDR3 region has 13 residues. The CDR3 here is CASSYTGTGELFF. DNA of the CDR3: TGTGCCAGCAGTTATACAGGGACCGGGGAGCTGTTTTTT.

CDR3 coding DNA: TGCGCCAGCAGCCTAATCTTAGACAGCCTGCCTGGGAATGAGCAGTTCTTC. Its protein product is CASSLILDSLPGNEQFF. The chain has TRBV5-1 and TRBJ2-1, with a tentative D call TRBD1 (5 bases). Per germline, CDR1 SGHRS and CDR2 YFSETQ. CDR3 size: 17 residues. The V end was cut by 4 bases, the J end by 7 bases, with 24 bases between.

The V and J genes are TRBV24-1 and TRBJ2-3; the D gene is possibly TRBD2 (6 bases). Trimming shortened V by 4 bases and J by 2 bases, and 24 bases separated the two germline ends. Germline-derived CDR1 and CDR2 are KGHDR and SFDVKD. The CDR3 is 19 amino acids. The CDR3 region is CATSDLPDFASENTDTQYF. The DNA of the CDR3 is TGTGCCACCAGTGACCTTCCCGATTTCGCTAGCGAAAACACAGATACGCAGTATTTT.

The chain couples TRBV15 to TRBJ2-5; maybe TRBD1 (6 bases). V lost 1 base, J lost 0 bases, and 9 bases lay in between. Germline-derived CDR1 and CDR2 are LNHNV and YYDKDF (reference sequence). This CDR3 has 15 amino acids. The CDR3 region has the DNA TGTGCCACCAGCAGAGGACAGGCGGACCAAGAGACCCAGTACTTC. Translation gives CATSRGQADQETQYF.

V gene TRBV20-1 combines with J gene TRBJ1-2, with D possibly TRBD1 on 6 matching bases. Germline V gives CDR1 DFQATT, CDR2 SNEGSKA (reference sequence). Trimming removed 2 bases at V and 5 bases at J, with 15 bases between. CDR3 length: 14 residues. In nucleotides, the CDR3 is TGCAGTGCTAGATCTCCGGTCAGGGGATATGGCTACACCTTC. This gives the protein CSARSPVRGYGYTF.

This chain connects TRBV21-1 to TRBJ2-5; the table's D call, TRBD2, has no DNA check behind it. TRBV21-1 is tagged as a pseudogene. This CDR3 is 16 amino acids long. CDR3 DNA sequence: TGTGCCAGCAGCAAAGAGACTAGCGGAGTCTGGGTGGCCCAGTACTTC. Its protein product is CASSKETSGVWVAQYF.

This clonotype was counted between two and nine times. The chain links TRBV25-1 to TRBJ2-7; no reliable D call. The V end lost 2 bases, the J end lost 2 bases, and 10 bases lay between the germline ends. CDR1 is MGHDK, CDR2 SYGVNS, per germline. This CDR3 is built from 14 residues. The CDR3: CASSEARGPYEQYF. CDR3 nucleotides: TGTGCCAGCAGTGAAGCCCGAGGACCCTACGAGCAGTACTTC.

In its sample, this clonotype was seen once. The V call is TRBV20-1, the J call TRBJ2-2; no clear D gene. The length of the CDR3 is 13 residues. CDR1 and CDR2 from the germline V gene are DFQATT and SNEGSKA (reference sequence). The V gene lost 4 bases and the J gene lost 0 bases, with 6 bases spanning the gap. The CDR3 protein is CSAIPANTGELFF. CDR3 DNA: TGCAGTGCTATCCCCGCGAACACCGGGGAGCTGTTTTTT.

The gene calls are TRBV28 and TRBJ1-1; D call uncertain. V lost 5 bases and J 0 bases, leaving 13 bases between the germline ends. This CDR3 has 15 amino acids. Germline V gene lookup returns CDR1 MDHEN and CDR2 SYDVKM. In DNA, the CDR3 is TGTGCCAGCAGTCCAGAGACCGGACTGAACACTGAAGCTTTCTTT. This codes for CASSPETGLNTEAFF.

The chain combines TRBV7-9 with TRBJ2-2; the D is unclear. In germline, CDR1 is SEHNR, CDR2 FQNEAQ (reference sequence). V lost 7 bases to trimming and J lost 3 bases, with 3 bases between them. CDR3 length: 11 residues. DNA for the CDR3: TGTGCCAGCATAGACACCGGGGAGCTGTTTTTT. Its protein is CASIDTGELFF.

This clonotype was found once. V and J are TRBV29-1 and TRBJ2-1; 8 nucleotides line up with TRBD2. The CDR3 has 17 amino acids. With V trimmed by 0 bases and J by 2 bases, 9 bases remained unmatched. The V gene's germline CDR1 is SQVTM and CDR2 ANQGSEA. CDR3 sequence: CSVEDFRGLVTYNEQFF. The CDR3 DNA reads TGCAGCGTTGAAGACTTTCGGGGACTAGTAACCTACAATGAGCAGTTCTTC.

The genes are TRBV6-2 or TRBV6-3 and TRBJ2-1; D possibly corresponds to TRBD2 (5 bases). Germline CDR1 reads MNHEY; CDR2 reads SVGEGT. Trimming shortened V by 2 bases and J by 10 bases, and 12 bases separated the two germline ends. The CDR3 runs 13 residues. The CDR3 nucleotides are TGTGCCAGCAGTTACGTTAACCGACTAGAGCAGTTCTTC. It codes for CASSYVNRLEQFF.

A single count supports this clonotype. The chain links TRBV4-1 to TRBJ2-7; D is undetermined. V was pared by 1 base and J by 3 bases, with 10 bases between. From germline, CDR1 is MGHRA and CDR2 YSYEKL. CDR3 length equals 14 residues. The chain's CDR3 is CASSQGIEGYEQYF. The CDR3 DNA is TGCGCCAGCAGCCAAGGTATTGAAGGCTACGAGCAGTACTTC.

This sequence joins TRBV19 and TRBJ2-1; D remains unclear. Per the germline V gene, CDR1 is LNHDA and CDR2 is SQIVND (reference sequence). The CDR3 loop spans 13 amino acids. V lost 7 bases and J lost 0, with 7 bases in between. Here the CDR3 DNA reads TGTGCCAGTACCAGCGACTCCTACAATGAGCAGTTCTTC. Amino acid sequence: CASTSDSYNEQFF.

This chain joins TRBV12-3 or TRBV12-4 and TRBJ2-7, with D perhaps matching TRBD2 (6 bases). This CDR3 is built from 14 residues. V was clipped by 1 base and J by 4 bases, with 11 bases between them. The CDR3 loop reads CASSLGEVGYEQYF. The DNA for the CDR3 is TGTGCCAGCAGTTTAGGGGAGGTGGGTTACGAGCAGTACTTC.

The V call is TRBV7-2, the J call TRBJ1-2; possible D gene TRBD1, 6 bases. V was shortened by 5 bases and J by 4 bases, with 17 bases between the two germline ends. CDR3 length equals 15 residues. Looked up from germline, CDR1 is SGHTA and CDR2 is FQGNSA. CDR3 region: CASSPTPGAGYGYTF. CDR3 DNA sequence: TGTGCCAGCAGCCCTACCCCAGGGGCCGGCTATGGCTACACCTTC.

The J gene is TRBJ2-2, the V gene TRBV9; the match to TRBD2 covers 10 bases. CDR3 length equals 15 residues. Trimming took 4 bases from V and 7 from J; bases not matched to a gene: 7. Germline V gene sequence: CDR1 SGDLS, CDR2 YYNGEE. CDR3: CASSPWTSGGGELFF. In nucleotides, the CDR3 is TGTGCCAGCAGCCCTTGGACTAGCGGCGGCGGGGAGCTGTTTTTT.

The table lists this clonotype with a count of one. V usage is TRBV5-4 and J usage is TRBJ2-7; 10 bases fit TRBD2. The CDR3 is 15 residues long. With 2 bases clipped from V and 3 bases from J, the junction kept 5 bases outside the gene matches. Looked up from germline, CDR1 is SGHNT and CDR2 is YYREEE (reference sequence). The CDR3 nucleotides read TGTGCCAGCAGCTTATGGGCTAGCGGGAGCTACGAGCAGTACTTC. Its translation is CASSLWASGSYEQYF.

The chain has TRBV28 and TRBJ2-4, with 9 positions matching TRBD1. The V and J ends lost 5 bases and 1 base, in that order; junction bases with no gene match: 9. The CDR3 loop spans 17 amino acids. The germline V gene encodes CDR1 MDHEN and CDR2 SYDVKM. CDR3 residues: CASSQGTGYPAKNIQYF. The CDR3 bases are TGTGCCAGCAGTCAAGGGACAGGGTACCCGGCCAAAAACATTCAGTACTTC.

J is TRBJ2-1 and V is TRBV4-3; 11 bases are a match to TRBD2. Germline V gene data show CDR1 as LGHNA and CDR2 as YSLEER. The CDR3 runs 16 residues. V lost 0 bases, J lost 12 bases, and 10 bases stayed unmatched. CDR3 amino acids: CASSQDGTSGRSRQFF. Written as DNA, the CDR3 is TGCGCCAGCAGCCAAGATGGAACTAGCGGGAGAAGTCGGCAGTTCTTC.